Described below is a single TCR beta chain sequence and its context. The sample belongs to a study of blood T cell repertoires in COVID-19. CDR3 length equals 15 residues. Germline V CDR1 and CDR2: SGHVS, FQNEAQ. The V and J ends lost 1 base and 1 base respectively, with 5 bases between them. The table came from immunoSEQ multiplex PCR; TCRdb's copy has only in-frame clones and leaves some out. The data show 250,000 to 400,000 clones, with about 87% seen just once and around 1.6% held by the top ten. The genes are TRBV7-8 and TRBJ2-6; D ambiguous. Input material: peripheral blood. The clonotype was recovered from a woman aged 30 to 39 with COVID-19, enrolled during active disease. For the CDR3, the DNA is TGTGCCAGCAGCTTAGTCGGGTCTGGGGCCAACGTCCTGACTTTC. This gives the protein CASSLVGSGANVLTF. Together with reference TRBV7-8 and TRBJ2-6, the CDR3 gives the full variable domain: GAGVSQSPRYKVAKRGQDVALRCDPISGHVSLFWYQQALGQGPEFLTYFQNEAQLDKSGLPSDRFFAERPEGSVSTLKIQRTQQEDSAVYLCASSLVGSGANVLTFGAGSRLTVL.